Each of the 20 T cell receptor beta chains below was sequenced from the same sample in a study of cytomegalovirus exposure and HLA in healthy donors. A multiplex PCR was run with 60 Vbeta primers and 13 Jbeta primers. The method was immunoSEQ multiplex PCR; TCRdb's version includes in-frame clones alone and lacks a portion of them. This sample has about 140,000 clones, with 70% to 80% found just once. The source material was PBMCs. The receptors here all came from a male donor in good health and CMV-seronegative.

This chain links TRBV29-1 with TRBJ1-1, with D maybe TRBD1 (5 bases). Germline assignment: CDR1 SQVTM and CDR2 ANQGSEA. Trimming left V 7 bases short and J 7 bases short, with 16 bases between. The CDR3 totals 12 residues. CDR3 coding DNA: TGCAGCGCTTTGACTGGGACTGTTGAAGCTTTCTTT. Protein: CSALTGTVEAFF.

CDR3 sequence (DNA): TGTGCCAGCAGCCTGAGGGAGAGCTCCTACGAGCAGTACTTC. The encoded protein is CASSLRESSYEQYF. This chain connects TRBV7-8 to TRBJ2-5; D is possibly TRBD2 (5 bases). The DNA matches TRBJ2-7 better at its end, which makes the J call doubtful. The CDR3 length is 14 residues. Germline loops: CDR1 SGHVS, CDR2 FQNEAQ.

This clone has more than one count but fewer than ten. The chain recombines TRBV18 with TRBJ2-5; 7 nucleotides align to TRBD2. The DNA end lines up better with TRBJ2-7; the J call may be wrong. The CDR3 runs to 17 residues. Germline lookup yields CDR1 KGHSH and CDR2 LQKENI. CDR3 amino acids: CASSPTGSGLGFYEQYF. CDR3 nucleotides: TGTGCCAGCTCACCAACGGGCTCAGGACTAGGCTTCTACGAGCAGTACTTC.

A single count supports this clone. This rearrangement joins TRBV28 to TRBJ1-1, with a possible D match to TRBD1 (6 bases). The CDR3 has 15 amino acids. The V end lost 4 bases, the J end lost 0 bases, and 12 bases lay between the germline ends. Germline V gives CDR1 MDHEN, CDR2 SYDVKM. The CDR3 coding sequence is TGTGCCAGCAGTTCCCCGGGGGGCATGAACACTGAAGCTTTCTTT. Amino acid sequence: CASSSPGGMNTEAFF.

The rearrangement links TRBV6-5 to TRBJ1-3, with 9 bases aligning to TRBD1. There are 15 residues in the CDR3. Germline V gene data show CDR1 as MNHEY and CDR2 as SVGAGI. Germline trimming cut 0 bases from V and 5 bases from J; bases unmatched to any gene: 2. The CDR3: CASSYSGQGRNTIYF. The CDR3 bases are TGTGCCAGCAGTTACTCGGGACAGGGTAGAAACACCATATATTTT.

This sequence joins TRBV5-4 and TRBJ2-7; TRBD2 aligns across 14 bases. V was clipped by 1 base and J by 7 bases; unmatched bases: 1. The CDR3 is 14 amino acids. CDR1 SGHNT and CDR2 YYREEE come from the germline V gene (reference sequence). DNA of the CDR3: TGTGCCAGCAGCTTGCGGACTAGCGGGGGGGAGCAGTACTTC. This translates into CASSLRTSGGEQYF.

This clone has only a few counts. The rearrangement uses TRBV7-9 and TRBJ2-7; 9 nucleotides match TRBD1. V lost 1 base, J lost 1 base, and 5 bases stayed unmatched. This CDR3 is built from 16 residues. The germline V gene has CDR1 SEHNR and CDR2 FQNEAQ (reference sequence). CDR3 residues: CASSLVETGGSYEQYF. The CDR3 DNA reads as TGTGCCAGCAGCTTAGTGGAGACAGGGGGTTCCTACGAGCAGTACTTC.

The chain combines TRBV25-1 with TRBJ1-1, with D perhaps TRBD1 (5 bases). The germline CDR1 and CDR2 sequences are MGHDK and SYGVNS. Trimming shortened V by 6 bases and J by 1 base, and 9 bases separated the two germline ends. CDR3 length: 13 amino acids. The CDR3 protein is CASRATENTEAFF. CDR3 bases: TGTGCCAGCAGGGCGACAGAGAACACTGAAGCTTTCTTT.

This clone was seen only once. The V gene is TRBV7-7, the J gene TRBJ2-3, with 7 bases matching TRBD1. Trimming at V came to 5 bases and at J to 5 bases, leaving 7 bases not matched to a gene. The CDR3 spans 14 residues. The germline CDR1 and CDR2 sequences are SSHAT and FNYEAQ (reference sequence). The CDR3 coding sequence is TGTGCCAGCAGCCCCGGGACAGTGCAAGATACGCAGTATTTT. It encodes CASSPGTVQDTQYF.

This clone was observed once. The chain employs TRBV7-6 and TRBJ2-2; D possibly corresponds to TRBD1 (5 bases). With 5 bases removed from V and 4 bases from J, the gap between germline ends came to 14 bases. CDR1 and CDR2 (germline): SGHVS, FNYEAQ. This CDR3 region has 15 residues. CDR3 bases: TGTGCCAGCAGCCCCAGACAGTACGGCACCGGGGAGCTGTTTTTT. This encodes CASSPRQYGTGELFF.

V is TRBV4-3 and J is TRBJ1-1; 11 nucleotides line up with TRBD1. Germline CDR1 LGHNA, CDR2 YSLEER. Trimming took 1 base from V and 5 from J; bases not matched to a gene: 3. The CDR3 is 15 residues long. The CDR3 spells CASSQGDRGGTEAFF. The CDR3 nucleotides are TGCGCCAGCAGCCAAGGGGACAGGGGGGGAACTGAAGCTTTCTTT.

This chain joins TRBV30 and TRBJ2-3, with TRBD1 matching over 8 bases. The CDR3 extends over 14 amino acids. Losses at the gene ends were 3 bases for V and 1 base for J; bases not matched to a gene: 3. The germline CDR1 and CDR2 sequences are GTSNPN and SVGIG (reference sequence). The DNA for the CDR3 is TGTGCCTGGAGAGAGACAGGGGGCACAGATACGCAGTATTTT. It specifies CAWRETGGTDTQYF.

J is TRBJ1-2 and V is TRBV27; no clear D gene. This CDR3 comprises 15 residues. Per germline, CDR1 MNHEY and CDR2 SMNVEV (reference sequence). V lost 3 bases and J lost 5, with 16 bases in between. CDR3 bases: TGTGCCAGCAGTTTCGGGCGGGGATATGGGTATGGCTACACCTTC. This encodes CASSFGRGYGYGYTF.

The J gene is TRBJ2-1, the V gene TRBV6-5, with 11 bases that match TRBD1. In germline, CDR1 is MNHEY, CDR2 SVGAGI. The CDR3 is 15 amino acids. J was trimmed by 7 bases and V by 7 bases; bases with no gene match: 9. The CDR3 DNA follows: TGTGCCAGCACTGGGGGGGGACAGGGGGAAAATGAGCAGTTCTTC. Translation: CASTGGGQGENEQFF.

The CDR3 here is CASSQGGGYTF. In nucleotides, the CDR3 is TGTGCCAGCAGCCAAGGCGGTGGCTACACCTTC. V usage is TRBV11-2 and J usage is TRBJ1-2; D not certain. Trimming stripped 5 bases from V and 7 bases from J, with 8 bases between. The CDR3 loop spans 11 amino acids. Germline V gene lookup returns CDR1 SGHAT and CDR2 FQNNGV.

The CDR3 sequence is CASSRHTNTEAFF. The CDR3 coding sequence is TGTGCCAGCAGTCGACACACGAACACTGAAGCTTTCTTT. The chain combines TRBV7-3 with TRBJ1-1, with D uncertain. This CDR3 contains 13 residues. Per germline, CDR1 SGHTA and CDR2 FQGTGA. V dropped 6 bases and J dropped 1 base, with 9 bases sitting between them. Full variable domain (remainder filled in from reference TRBV7-3 and TRBJ1-1): GAGVSQTPSNKVTEKGKYVELRCDPISGHTALYWYRQSLGQGPEFLIYFQGTGAADDSGLPNDRFFAVRPEGSVSTLKIQRTERGDSAVYLCASSRHTNTEAFFGQGTRLTVV.

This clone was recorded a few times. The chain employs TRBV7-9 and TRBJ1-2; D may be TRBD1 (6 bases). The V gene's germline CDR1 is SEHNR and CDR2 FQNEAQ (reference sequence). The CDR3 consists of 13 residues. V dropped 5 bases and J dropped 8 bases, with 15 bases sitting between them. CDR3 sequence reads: CASSPDRLGGYTF. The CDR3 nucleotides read TGTGCCAGCAGCCCCGACAGGCTCGGGGGCTACACCTTC.

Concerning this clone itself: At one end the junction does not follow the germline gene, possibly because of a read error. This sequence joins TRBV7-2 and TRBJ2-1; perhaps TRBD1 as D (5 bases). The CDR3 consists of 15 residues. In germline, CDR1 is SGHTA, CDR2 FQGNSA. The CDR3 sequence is CASTTGGHPYDEQFF. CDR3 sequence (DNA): TGTGCCAGCACCACAGGTGGGCATCCCTACGATGAGCAGTTCTTC. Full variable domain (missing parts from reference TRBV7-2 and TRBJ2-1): GAGVSQSPSNKVTEKGKDVELRCDPISGHTALYWYRQSLGQGLEFLIYFQGNSAPDKSGLPSDRFSAERTGGSVSTLTIQRTQQEDSAVYLCASTTGGHPYDEQFFGPGTRLTVL.

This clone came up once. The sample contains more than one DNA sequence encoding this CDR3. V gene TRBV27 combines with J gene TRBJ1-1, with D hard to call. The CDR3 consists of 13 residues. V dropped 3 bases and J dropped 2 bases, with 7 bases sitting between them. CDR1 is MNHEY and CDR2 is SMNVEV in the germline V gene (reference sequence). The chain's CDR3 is CASSFSRNTEAFF. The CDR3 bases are TGTGCCAGCAGTTTTTCCAGAAACACTGAAGCTTTCTTT.

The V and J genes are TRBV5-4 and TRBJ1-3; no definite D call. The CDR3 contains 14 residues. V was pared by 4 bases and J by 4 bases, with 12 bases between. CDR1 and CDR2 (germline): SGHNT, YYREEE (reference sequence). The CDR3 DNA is TGTGCCAGCAGCGATGCGACACGAGGAAACACCATATATTTT. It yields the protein CASSDATRGNTIYF.